This is a list of T cell receptor beta chains from one sample in a study of blood T cell repertoires in COVID-19. Some clones are missing from TCRdb's copy, which holds only in-frame ones; the method was immunoSEQ multiplex PCR. Here the sample spans about 82,000 clones, just under 85% being singletons. What was sequenced was peripheral blood. The receptors originated from an older man with active or convalescent COVID-19. The CDR3 runs from the conserved cysteine through the conserved F or W.

CDR3aa: CASSQAFSDRFTDTQYF; j_gene: TRBJ2-3; v_gene: TRBV4-2
CDR3aa: CASRRGGTGGNTIYF; j_gene: TRBJ1-3; v_gene: TRBV19
CDR3aa: CASSFGGAGETQYF; j_gene: TRBJ2-5; v_gene: TRBV11-2
CDR3aa: CASSRLDTDTQYF; j_gene: TRBJ2-3; v_gene: TRBV6-5
CDR3aa: CASSLGPLSARGPGELFF; j_gene: TRBJ2-2; v_gene: TRBV7-6
CDR3aa: CASSLSSGRRNEQFF; j_gene: TRBJ2-1; v_gene: TRBV7-6
CDR3aa: CASSLEAQVGAFF; j_gene: TRBJ1-1; v_gene: TRBV11-2
CDR3aa: CASSDDLYGYTF; j_gene: TRBJ1-2; v_gene: TRBV2
CDR3aa: CASSQHRGIGGELFF; j_gene: TRBJ2-2; v_gene: TRBV3-1/TRBV3-2
CDR3aa: CASSLGGGRTDTQYF; j_gene: TRBJ2-3; v_gene: TRBV18
CDR3aa: CASREAAAFF; j_gene: TRBJ1-1; v_gene: TRBV6-1
CDR3aa: CSVPKASGSGNEQFF; j_gene: TRBJ2-1; v_gene: TRBV29-1
CDR3aa: CASSNPWQGANTEAFF; j_gene: TRBJ1-1; v_gene: TRBV19
CDR3aa: CASSNTVNTEAFF; j_gene: TRBJ1-1; v_gene: TRBV19
CDR3aa: CASRVTGFNEQFF; j_gene: TRBJ2-1; v_gene: TRBV2
CDR3aa: CASSDRPVGAGLRLEKLFF; j_gene: TRBJ1-4; v_gene: TRBV6-1
CDR3aa: CASMHREQYSNQPQHF; j_gene: TRBJ1-5; v_gene: TRBV19
CDR3aa: CASSQDLSSVYNEQFF; j_gene: TRBJ2-1; v_gene: TRBV3-1/TRBV3-2
CDR3aa: CASSLGLGGRAYNEQFF; j_gene: TRBJ2-1; v_gene: TRBV11-2
CDR3aa: CASSIRDRNWEYSNQPQHF; j_gene: TRBJ1-5; v_gene: TRBV11-2
CDR3aa: CASSQTVALTDTQYF; j_gene: TRBJ2-3; v_gene: TRBV5-1
CDR3aa: CASTKQGQARAFF; j_gene: TRBJ1-1; v_gene: TRBV9
CDR3aa: CASSQQYNEQFF; j_gene: TRBJ2-1; v_gene: TRBV19
CDR3aa: CATSAGPGGTEAFF; j_gene: TRBJ1-1; v_gene: TRBV24-1
CDR3aa: CASSPNPQGFAEAFF; j_gene: TRBJ1-1; v_gene: TRBV5-4
CDR3aa: CASSTSTGGNEKLFF; j_gene: TRBJ1-4; v_gene: TRBV19